This T cell receptor (beta chain) was recorded in a study of cytotoxic CD8 clonotypes in ibrutinib-treated CLL. Produced via immunoSEQ multiplex PCR; TCRdb's table is partial and in-frame only. This sample yields about 120,000 clones, of which roughly 60% are seen a single time; roughly 35% belongs to the top ten. The source of this sequence is a human donor with chronic lymphocytic leukemia. The starting material was PBMCs, obtained after 24 months of ibrutinib treatment.

CDR3: CASSRQGLSSYEQYF. For the CDR3, the DNA is TGTGCCAGCAGCCGACAGGGACTAAGCTCCTACGAGCAGTACTTC. The V gene is TRBV11-2, the J gene TRBJ2-7; either TRBD1 or TRBD2 may fit D (7 bases each). The germline CDR1 and CDR2 sequences are SGHAT and FQNNGV. V dropped 5 bases and J dropped 0 bases, with 14 bases sitting between them. There are 15 residues in the CDR3.